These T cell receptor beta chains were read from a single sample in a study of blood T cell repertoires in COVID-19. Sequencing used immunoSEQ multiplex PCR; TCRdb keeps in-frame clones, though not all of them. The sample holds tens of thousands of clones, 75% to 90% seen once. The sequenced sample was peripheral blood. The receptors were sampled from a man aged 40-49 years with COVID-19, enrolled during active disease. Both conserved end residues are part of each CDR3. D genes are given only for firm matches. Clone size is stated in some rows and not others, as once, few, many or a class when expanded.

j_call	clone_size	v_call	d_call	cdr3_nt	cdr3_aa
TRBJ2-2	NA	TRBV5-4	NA	TGTGCCAGCACCATCGGGTCTTCAATTGGGGAGCTGTTTTTT	CASTIGSSIGELFF
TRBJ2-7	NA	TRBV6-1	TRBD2	TGTGCCAGCAGTGAAAGTCGGTGGGGAGGGGTCACAAGCCAGTACTTC	CASSESRWGGVTSQYF
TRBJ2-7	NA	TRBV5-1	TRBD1	TGCGCCAGTGGACAGGGGAACGCCTACGAGCAGTACTTC	CASGQGNAYEQYF
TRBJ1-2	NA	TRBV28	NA	TGTGCCAGCTACCAGGCGTATGGCTACACCTTC	CASYQAYGYTF
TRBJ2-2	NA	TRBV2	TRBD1	TGTGCCAGCAGTGGGCAGGGGGCGGACACCGGGGAGCTGTTTTTT	CASSGQGADTGELFF
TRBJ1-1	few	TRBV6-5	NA	TGTGCCAGCAGACGAGACAGCATCGTCACTGAAGCTTTCTTT	CASRRDSIVTEAFF
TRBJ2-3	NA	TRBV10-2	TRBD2	TGCGCCAGCACGGCTCGGATGTTGGCGGGGGCAGATACGCAGTATTTT	CASTARMLAGADTQYF
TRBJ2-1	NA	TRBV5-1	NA	TGCGCCAGCAGCCCCGGGGGCAGGGGGACGGAGAATGAGCAGTTCTTC	CASSPGGRGTENEQFF
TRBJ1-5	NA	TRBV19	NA	TGTGCCAGTAGCCCGCCGGGGCAGCCCCAGCATTTT	CASSPPGQPQHF
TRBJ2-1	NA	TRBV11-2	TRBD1	TGTGCCAGCAGCCAATCCGGGACAGGCTCCTACAATGAGCAGTTCTTC	CASSQSGTGSYNEQFF
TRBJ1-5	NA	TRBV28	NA	TGTGCCAGCAGTTTCTCGGATCAGCCCCAGCATTTT	CASSFSDQPQHF
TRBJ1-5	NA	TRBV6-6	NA	TGTGCCAGCTCAAACCAGGGGAATAGCAATCAGCCCCAGCATTTT	CASSNQGNSNQPQHF
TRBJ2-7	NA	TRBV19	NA	TGTGCCAGTAGTGCGGCGCGGGGGCGGAATTACGAGCAGTACTTC	CASSAARGRNYEQYF
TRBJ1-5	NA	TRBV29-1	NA	TGCAGCGTTCAAATAGCTAGCAATCAGCCCCAGCATTTT	CSVQIASNQPQHF
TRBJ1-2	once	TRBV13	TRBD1	TGTGCCAGCAGCCCCTCCGGGACAGGGCGCGGCTACACCTTC	CASSPSGTGRGYTF
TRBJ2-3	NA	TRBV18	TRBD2	TGTGCCAGCTCACCACTGGGGACTAGCGGGGGGCAAGCTACGCAGTATTTT	CASSPLGTSGGQATQYF
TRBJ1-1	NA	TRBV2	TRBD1	TGTGCCAGCAGACCTCGACAGGGGGAGAACACTGAAGCTTTCTTT	CASRPRQGENTEAFF
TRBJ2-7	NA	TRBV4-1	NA	TGCGCCAGCAGCCAAGATCCCCGGCCAGGCCGCAGCTCCTACGAGCAGTACTTC	CASSQDPRPGRSSYEQYF
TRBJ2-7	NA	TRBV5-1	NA	TGCGCCAGCAGCTTGGGGGGAGCGGAGTCCTACGAGCAGTACTTC	CASSLGGAESYEQYF
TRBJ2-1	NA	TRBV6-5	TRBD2	TGTGCCAGCGCGCGGGGAGGGTCCTACAATGAGCAGTTCTTC	CASARGGSYNEQFF
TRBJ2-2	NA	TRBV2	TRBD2	TGTGCCAGCAGAAGCCGACTAGCGGGAGCCTGGACCCCGAACACCGGGGAGCTGTTTTTT	CASRSRLAGAWTPNTGELFF
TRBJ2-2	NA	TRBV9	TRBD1	TGTGCCAGCAGCGTATGGCAGGGGGCGGCCGGGGAGCTGTTTTTT	CASSVWQGAAGELFF
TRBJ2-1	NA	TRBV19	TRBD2	TGTGCCAGTAGTATCAGGGCGGGGGGGTTTAGTCCCTACAATGAGCAGTTCTTC	CASSIRAGGFSPYNEQFF
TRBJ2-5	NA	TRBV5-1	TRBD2	TGCGCCAGCAGCTCGGGACTAGCGGTTCAAGAGACCCAGTACTTC	CASSSGLAVQETQYF
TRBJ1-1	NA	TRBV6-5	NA	TGTGCCAGCAGGCCCGATGGAGAACGCACTGAAGCTTTCTTT	CASRPDGERTEAFF
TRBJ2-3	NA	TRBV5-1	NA	TGCGCCAGCAGCTTGGCTTCAGGGGTAGATACGCAGTATTTT	CASSLASGVDTQYF
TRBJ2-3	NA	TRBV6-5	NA	TGTGCCAGCACACGGCCGGGGGCAGATACGCAGTATTTT	CASTRPGADTQYF
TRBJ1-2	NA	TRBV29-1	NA	TGCAGCGTTGTAACGGGAATAAATGGCTACACCTTC	CSVVTGINGYTF
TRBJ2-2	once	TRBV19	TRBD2	TGTGCCAGTAGTGTGGGCGGACTAGGGACCGGGGAGCTGTTTTTT	CASSVGGLGTGELFF
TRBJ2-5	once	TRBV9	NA	TGTGCCAGCAGCTCGGACACTAACGGGGAGACCCAGTACTTC	CASSSDTNGETQYF
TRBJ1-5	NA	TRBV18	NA	TGTGCCAGCTCACCATTCAACAGGGATCAGCCCCAGCATTTT	CASSPFNRDQPQHF
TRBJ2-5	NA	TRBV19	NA	TGTGCCAGTAGGGACAGCCTGACACCGTGGACCCAGTACTTC	CASRDSLTPWTQYF
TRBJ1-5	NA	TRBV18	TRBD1	TGTGCCAGCACTAATACAGGGGATCAGCCCCAGCATTTT	CASTNTGDQPQHF
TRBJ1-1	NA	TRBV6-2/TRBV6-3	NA	TGTGCCAGCAGTTACGCAGGAATTGACACTGAAGCTTTCTTT	CASSYAGIDTEAFF
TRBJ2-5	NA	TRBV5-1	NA	TGCGCCAGCAGCTTGGGACTTCAAGAGACCCAGTACTTC	CASSLGLQETQYF
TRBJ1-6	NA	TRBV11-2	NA	TGTGCCAGCAGCTTAGTTTCAGGGGCACTGGCACCCCTCCACTTT	CASSLVSGALAPLHF
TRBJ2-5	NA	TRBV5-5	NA	TGTGCCAGCAGAGCAGGGGGGAGTATCGTGACCCAGTACTTC	CASRAGGSIVTQYF
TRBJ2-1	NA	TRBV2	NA	TGTGCCAGCAGTGAAGGCAGGGGGGATGAGCAGTTCTTC	CASSEGRGDEQFF
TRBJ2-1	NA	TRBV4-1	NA	TGCGCCAGCAGACCCCAGTCCAGCTCCTACAATGAGCAGTTCTTC	CASRPQSSSYNEQFF
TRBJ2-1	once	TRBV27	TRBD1	TGTGCCAGCAGATTAATGGGGACAGGGTCGTACAATGAGCAGTTCTTC	CASRLMGTGSYNEQFF